The entry that follows covers one T cell receptor beta chain sequence. The antigen remains unidentified. Germline and junction disagree at one end, which may indicate a read error. This sample was included in a study of Graves' ophthalmopathy and Graves' hyperthyroidism. Overall study: Pretreatment peripheral blood was obtained at initial diagnosis. Study-level findings and limits: A model built from 13 signatures distinguished ophthalmopathy from stable hyperthyroidism with approximately 89% sensitivity and less than 83% specificity. Most thyroid clonotypes expanded beyond 0.001 frequency were also found in blood.

The CDR3 runs 15 residues. The germline CDR1 and CDR2 sequences are SGHTA and FQGTGA. In donors with ophthalmopathy, activity was moderate-to-severe, with CAS ≥3, NOSPECS ≥4 and duration under 3 months. Beta-chain TCR CDR3 regions were amplified from RNA transcripts. An opening RT-PCR round employed HTBI primers and preceded a second-round multiplex PCR. In TCRdb, the multiplex PCR reads were re-called with MiXCR into one record per CDR3 protein. Of 200,000 to 300,000 distinct CDR3 sequences in the sample, around 50% are singletons; the top ten hold about half. Sequenced input: peripheral blood. This chain uses TRBV7-3 with TRBJ1-5, with 7 bases fitting TRBD1. This TCR derives from an adult man with Graves' ophthalmopathy. The chain's CDR3 is CASSQTRQGGQPQHF. The CDR3 bases are TGCGCCAGCAGCCAGACGAGACAGGGAGGACAGCCCCAGCATTTT.